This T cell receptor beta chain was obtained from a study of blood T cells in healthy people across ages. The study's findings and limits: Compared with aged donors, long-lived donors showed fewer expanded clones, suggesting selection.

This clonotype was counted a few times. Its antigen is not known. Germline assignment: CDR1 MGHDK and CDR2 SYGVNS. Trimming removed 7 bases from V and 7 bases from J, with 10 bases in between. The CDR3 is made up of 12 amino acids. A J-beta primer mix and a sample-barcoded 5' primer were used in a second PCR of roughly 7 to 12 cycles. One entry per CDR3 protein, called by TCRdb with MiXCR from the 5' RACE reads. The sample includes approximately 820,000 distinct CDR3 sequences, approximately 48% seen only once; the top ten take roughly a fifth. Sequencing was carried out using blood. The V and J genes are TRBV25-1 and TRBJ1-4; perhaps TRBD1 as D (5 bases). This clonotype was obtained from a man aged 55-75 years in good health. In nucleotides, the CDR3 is TGTGCCAGCACAGAGGGGAGTGAAAAACTGTTTTTT. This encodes CASTEGSEKLFF.